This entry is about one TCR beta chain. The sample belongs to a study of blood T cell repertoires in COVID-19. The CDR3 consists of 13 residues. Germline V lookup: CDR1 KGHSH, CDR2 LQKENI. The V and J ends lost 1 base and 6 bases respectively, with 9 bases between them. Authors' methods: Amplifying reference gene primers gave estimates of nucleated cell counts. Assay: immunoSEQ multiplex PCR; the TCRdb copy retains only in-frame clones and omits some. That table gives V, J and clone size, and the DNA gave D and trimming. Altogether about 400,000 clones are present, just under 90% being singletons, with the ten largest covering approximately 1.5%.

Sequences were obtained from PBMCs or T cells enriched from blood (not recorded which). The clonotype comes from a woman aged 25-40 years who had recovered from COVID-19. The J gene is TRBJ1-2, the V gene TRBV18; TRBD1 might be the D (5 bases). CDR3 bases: TGTGCCAGCTCACCACGGGCAGGGAATGGCTACACCTTC. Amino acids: CASSPRAGNGYTF. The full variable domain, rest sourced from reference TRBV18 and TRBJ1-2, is NAGVMQNPRHLVRRRGQEARLRCSPMKGHSHVYWYRQLPEEGLKFMVYLQKENIIDESGMPKERFSAEFPKEGPSILRIQQVVRGDSAAYFCASSPRAGNGYTFGSGTRLTVV.